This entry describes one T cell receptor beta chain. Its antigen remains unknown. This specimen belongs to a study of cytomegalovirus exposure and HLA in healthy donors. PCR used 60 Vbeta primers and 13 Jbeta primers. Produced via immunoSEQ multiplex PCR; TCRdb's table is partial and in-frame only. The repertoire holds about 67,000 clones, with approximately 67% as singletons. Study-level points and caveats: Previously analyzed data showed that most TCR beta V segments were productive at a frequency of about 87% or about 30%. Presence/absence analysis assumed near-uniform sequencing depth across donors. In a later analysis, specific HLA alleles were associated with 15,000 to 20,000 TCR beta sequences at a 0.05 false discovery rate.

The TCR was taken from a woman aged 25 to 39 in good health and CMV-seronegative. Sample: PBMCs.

The DNA of the CDR3 is TGTGCCAGCAGCTTAGATCAGAGTAGCGTACACCTTTACGAGCAGTACTTC. Translation: CASSLDQSSVHLYEQYF. The chain carries TRBV7-3 and TRBJ2-7, with a possible D match to TRBD2 (5 bases). Trimming took 2 bases from V and 4 from J, leaving 21 bases between them. Germline assignment: CDR1 SGHTA and CDR2 FQGTGA. The CDR3 is made up of 17 amino acids.